The 7 T cell receptor beta chains below come from one sample, sequenced in a study of PD-1 blockade in classical Hodgkin lymphoma. Exposure to brentuximab vedotin varied, and each patient had relapsed following autologous stem cell transplantation. The table came from immunoSEQ multiplex PCR; TCRdb's copy has only in-frame clones and leaves some out. The profile shows 40,000 or so clones, roughly four fifths of them singletons. The source was peripheral blood mononuclear cells (PBMCs), collected at baseline. The source is a human donor with classical Hodgkin lymphoma.

The genes are TRBV7-9 and TRBJ1-4, with D perhaps matching TRBD1 (5 bases). This CDR3 has 14 amino acids. Germline assignment: CDR1 SEHNR and CDR2 FQNEAQ (reference sequence). The V end was cut by 2 bases, the J end by 7 bases, with 11 bases between. CDR3 residues: CASSLPGLREKLFF. CDR3 in DNA: TGTGCCAGCAGCTTACCGGGACTGCGTGAAAAACTGTTTTTT.

This rearrangement joins TRBV30 to TRBJ2-7, with D possibly matching TRBD2 (6 bases). Trimming took 2 bases from V and 6 from J, leaving 8 bases between them. In germline, CDR1 is GTSNPN, CDR2 SVGIG (reference sequence). CDR3 size: 11 residues. CDR3 sequence: CAWSLGGEQYF. The CDR3 DNA is TGTGCCTGGAGTCTGGGGGGCGAGCAGTACTTC.

The chain is built from TRBV18 and TRBJ2-5, with D unresolved. The germline V gene has CDR1 KGHSH and CDR2 LQKENI. This CDR3 comprises 10 residues. Trimming stripped 4 bases from V and 5 bases from J, with 2 bases between. In nucleotides, the CDR3 is TGTGCCAGCTCACGGGAGACCCAGTACTTC. It yields the protein CASSRETQYF.

The CDR3 here is CASSDRAGELFF. The DNA for the CDR3 is TGTGCCAGCAGTGACAGGGCCGGGGAGCTGTTTTTT. V is TRBV6-4 and J is TRBJ2-2; no definite D call. This CDR3 is 12 amino acids long. The germline V gene encodes CDR1 MRHNA and CDR2 SNTAGT. V lost 2 bases and J lost 6, with 4 bases in between.

The CDR3 DNA follows: TGTGCCAGCAGCCCGACAGGGACAGATACGCAGTATTTT. Its translation is CASSPTGTDTQYF. V usage is TRBV7-2 and J usage is TRBJ2-3; 7 bases agree with TRBD1. V shed 5 bases and J 3 bases; nucleotides not matched to a gene: 2. The CDR3 consists of 13 residues. Per germline, CDR1 SGHTA and CDR2 FQGNSA.

The chain is built from TRBV11-2 and TRBJ2-1; D is perhaps TRBD1 (5 bases). V was shortened by 2 bases and J by 4 bases, with 12 bases between the two germline ends. CDR1 is SGHAT and CDR2 is FQNNGV in the germline V gene. This CDR3 comprises 15 residues. CDR3 sequence reads: CASSLNPDIYNEQFF. DNA of the CDR3: TGTGCCAGCAGCTTAAACCCGGACATTTACAATGAGCAGTTCTTC.

V is TRBV6-5 and J is TRBJ1-1; 8 bases line up with TRBD1. Germline CDR1 MNHEY, CDR2 SVGAGI. This CDR3 contains 14 residues. The ends lost 8 bases at V and 1 base at J; junction bases unmatched: 6. In nucleotides, the CDR3 is TGTGCCAGCGAGACAGGGGCAACGAACACTGAAGCTTTCTTT. Its protein product is CASETGATNTEAFF.